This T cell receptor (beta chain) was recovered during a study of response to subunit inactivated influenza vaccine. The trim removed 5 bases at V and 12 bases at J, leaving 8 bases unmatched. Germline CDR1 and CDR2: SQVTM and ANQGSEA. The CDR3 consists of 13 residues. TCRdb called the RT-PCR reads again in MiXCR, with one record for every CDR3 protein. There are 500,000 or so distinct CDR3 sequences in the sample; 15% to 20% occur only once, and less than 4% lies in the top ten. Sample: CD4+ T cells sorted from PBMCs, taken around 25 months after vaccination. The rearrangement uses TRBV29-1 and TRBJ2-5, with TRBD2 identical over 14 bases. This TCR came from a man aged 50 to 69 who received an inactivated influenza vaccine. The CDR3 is CSVTGLAGGSEYF. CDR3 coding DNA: TGCAGCGTTACAGGACTAGCGGGAGGATCGGAGTACTTC.